These 4 T cell receptor beta chains came from one sample sequenced in a study of human T cells and chemical hapten exposure. Each CDR3 protein gets one entry after TCRdb re-called the RACE reads with MiXCR. The profile shows a few hundred thousand distinct CDR3 sequences, about 5% of them singletons. Documented time point: pre-sensitization, week 0. Treatment here: therapeutic diphenylcyclopropenone sensitization with weekly scalp DPC. This specimen consisted of whole blood, obtained in connection with sensitization to the hapten diphenylcyclopropenone (DPC). The receptors here all came from a woman under 30 with alopecia areata. Some clones in this sample may be carry-over from other donors' samples.

This clonotype has only a few counts. J is TRBJ2-1 and V is TRBV4-1; a possible D gene is TRBD1 (6 bases). CDR1 MGHRA and CDR2 YSYEKL come from the germline V gene. The CDR3 covers 16 residues. The germline V and J ends were trimmed by 3 bases and 4 bases, with 16 bases remaining between them. The CDR3 here is CASSQTTGSLYNEQFF. The CDR3 nucleotides are TGCGCCAGCAGCCAGACCACAGGGAGTTTATACAATGAGCAGTTCTTC.

This chain links TRBV5-4 with TRBJ2-1; D unclear. The CDR3 extends over 15 amino acids. Trimming stripped 5 bases from V and 7 bases from J, with 19 bases between. CDR1 and CDR2 from the germline V gene are SGHNT and YYREEE (reference sequence). The CDR3 DNA is TGTGCCAGCAGTCCCCTGACTTTGGGAAGGAATGAGCAGTTCTTC. Amino acid sequence: CASSPLTLGRNEQFF.

This clonotype was seen more than once but under ten times. The chain combines TRBV5-4 with TRBJ2-3; 8 bases are shared with TRBD2. Germline V CDR1 and CDR2: SGHNT, YYREEE (reference sequence). The CDR3 is 16 amino acids. V lost 2 bases, J lost 0 bases, and 5 bases stayed unmatched. This CDR3 is CASSFGGGTSTDTQYF. CDR3 bases: TGTGCCAGCAGCTTTGGCGGGGGGACCAGCACAGATACGCAGTATTTT.

V and J are TRBV25-1 and TRBJ1-2, with no clear D. Trimming left V 4 bases short and J 8 bases short, with 8 bases between. This CDR3 is 11 amino acids long. Germline V gene data show CDR1 as MGHDK and CDR2 as SYGVNS. CDR3 region: CASSVSGGYTF. Here the CDR3 DNA reads TGTGCCAGCAGTGTCAGTGGGGGCTACACCTTC.